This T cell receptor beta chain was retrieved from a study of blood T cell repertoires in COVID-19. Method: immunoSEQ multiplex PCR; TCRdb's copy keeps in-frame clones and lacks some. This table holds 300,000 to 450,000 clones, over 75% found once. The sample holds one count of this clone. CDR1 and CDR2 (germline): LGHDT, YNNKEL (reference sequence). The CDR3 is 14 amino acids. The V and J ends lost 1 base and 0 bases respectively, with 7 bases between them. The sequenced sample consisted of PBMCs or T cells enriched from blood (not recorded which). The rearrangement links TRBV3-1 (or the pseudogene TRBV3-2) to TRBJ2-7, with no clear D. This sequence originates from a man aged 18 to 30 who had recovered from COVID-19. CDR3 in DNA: TGTGCCAGCAGCCAAGGATACTCCTCCTACGAGCAGTACTTC. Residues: CASSQGYSSYEQYF.